The clone carrying this TCR beta chain was recorded only once. The length of the CDR3 is 17 residues. V was clipped by 1 base and J by 5 bases; unmatched bases: 11. CDR1 MGHRA and CDR2 YSYEKL come from the germline V gene. This record comes from a study of shared T cell receptors in the human thymus. The table came from immunoSEQ multiplex PCR; TCRdb's copy has only in-frame clones and leaves some out. The table has about 660,000 clones, around 87% seen once. These sequences were also reported in another study, on human thymus T cells.

Sequencing was done on a sample of thymocytes. The sequence derives from a boy in the first two years of life with a congenital heart defect. This sequence joins TRBV4-1 and TRBJ1-2; 9 bases match TRBD1. The DNA for the CDR3 is TGCGCCAGCAGCCAAGTCGGGACAGGGAGTATGCGGTATGGCTACACCTTC. Translated, it gives CASSQVGTGSMRYGYTF.